Below are 6 T cell receptor beta chains sequenced from a single sample in a study of cytomegalovirus exposure and HLA in healthy donors. The PCR employed 60 Vbeta primers together with 13 Jbeta primers. Profiled with immunoSEQ multiplex PCR; TCRdb holds only in-frame clones, not every one. The data show 100,000 to 150,000 clones, and the top ten clones hold about 3.5%. Material: PBMCs. The receptors come from a man between 18 and 35 years old in good health and CMV-seronegative.

The V and J genes are TRBV19 and TRBJ2-5; 7 nucleotides agree with TRBD1. V was clipped by 5 bases and J by 4 bases; unmatched bases: 7. Germline assignment: CDR1 LNHDA and CDR2 SQIVND (reference sequence). CDR3 length equals 14 residues. CDR3 sequence reads: CASSLARGTETQYF. CDR3 nucleotides: TGTGCCAGTAGTCTAGCCAGGGGGACAGAGACCCAGTACTTC.

V and J are TRBV4-2 and TRBJ2-2; 9 bases are a match to TRBD1. The V gene's germline CDR1 is LGHNA and CDR2 YNFKEQ. The CDR3 has 16 residues. V trimming: 3 bases; J trimming: 3 bases; junction bases outside the gene matches: 5. CDR3 DNA: TGTGCCAGCAGCCAGGACAGGGGCGGTCACACCGGGGAGCTGTTTTTT. Translating it yields CASSQDRGGHTGELFF.

The genes are TRBV6-5 and TRBJ1-4; D is ambiguous. Germline CDR1 MNHEY, CDR2 SVGAGI. The CDR3 is 15 amino acids. V was trimmed by 2 bases and J by 0 bases, leaving 7 bases between them. The CDR3 is CASSYGPATNEKLFF. Here the CDR3 DNA reads TGTGCCAGCAGTTACGGGCCAGCAACTAATGAAAAACTGTTTTTT.

J is TRBJ2-3 and V is TRBV9, with 8 positions matching TRBD2. J lost 3 bases, V lost 0 bases, and 6 bases had no gene match. Germline values: CDR1 SGDLS, CDR2 YYNGEE. The CDR3 is made up of 16 amino acids. The CDR3 region has the DNA TGTGCCAGCAGCGTAGCGGCGGGGGGTGGGACAGATACGCAGTATTTT. Protein: CASSVAAGGGTDTQYF.

The V call is TRBV9, the J call TRBJ1-1; tentatively, D is TRBD1 (5 bases). This CDR3 is built from 15 residues. Germline V lookup: CDR1 SGDLS, CDR2 YYNGEE. The ends were cut back, 0 bases at V and 1 base at J, with 10 bases in the middle. The CDR3 spells CASSVDPGPNTEAFF. The CDR3 coding sequence is TGTGCCAGCAGCGTAGATCCAGGGCCGAACACTGAAGCTTTCTTT.

The rearrangement links TRBV28 to TRBJ1-1, with 7 nucleotides matching TRBD1. The CDR3 length is 14 residues. Germline CDR1 is MDHEN and CDR2 is SYDVKM. V shed 6 bases and J 4 bases; nucleotides not matched to a gene: 8. CDR3 amino acids: CASRTQGVGTEAFF. CDR3 coding DNA: TGTGCCAGCAGGACCCAGGGGGTGGGCACTGAAGCTTTCTTT.